This T cell receptor beta chain is drawn from a study of metastatic and nonmetastatic thyroid tumors. The wider study: It was across blood and tumor or nodule tissue from malignant and benign thyroid patients that repertoires were compared.

TCRdb reanalyzed the PCR reads with MiXCR. The data contain under 8,500 clones, 25% to 30% of them seen just once; the ten biggest clones take up approximately 15%. Treatment of any kind had been given to no patient before thyroid surgery. This clone has just a few counts. The CDR3 sequence is 14 residues long. V was clipped by 2 bases and J by 6 bases, with 14 bases between them. Germline V gene data show CDR1 as GTSNPN and CDR2 as SVGIG (reference sequence). The chain links TRBV30 to TRBJ1-5; tentatively, D is TRBD1 (6 bases). Sequencing was performed on adjacent normal tissue. This clonotype originated in a female donor with papillary thyroid cancer or a benign thyroid nodule (not recorded which). Some clones in this sample may be carry-over from other donors' samples. In DNA, the CDR3 is TGTGCCTGGAGTCTGGGGACACAGGCTCAGCCCCAGCATTTT. This encodes CAWSLGTQAQPQHF.